This T cell receptor (beta chain) was obtained from a study of T cell responses to AZD1222 COVID-19 vaccine. General study points: Among the donors, most were white British and more were female, and clonal diversity was possibly underestimated. Just six people given AZD1222 tested seropositive at baseline. Distributed over spike, vaccine-associated CD4 TCRs predominated at 160-218 and 743-854. A rise in Spike-specific TCR breadth and depth followed two AZD1222 doses.

The V and J ends lost 5 bases and 2 bases respectively, with 6 bases between them. This CDR3 spans 13 amino acids. The germline V gene has CDR1 KGHDR and CDR2 SFDVKD. Concerning this clone: Its specificity is unknown.

Using immunoSEQ multiplex PCR, the repertoire was profiled, and TCRdb retains in-frame clones only, with some absent. Found here are 100,000 to 130,000 clones, around nine tenths of them singletons; the top ten hold roughly 6.2%. The receptor was derived from an adult who received the AZD1222 COVID-19 vaccine. The specimen comprised peripheral blood, sampled 28 days after the second AZD1222 dose. This sequence joins TRBV24-1 and TRBJ1-5, with D uncertain. This CDR3 is CATSARGNQPQHF. CDR3 coding DNA: TGTGCCACCAGTGCGAGGGGCAATCAGCCCCAGCATTTT.